A selection of T cell receptor beta chains follows, all from one sample in a study of blood T cell repertoires in COVID-19. TCRdb's copy holds only in-frame clones and misses some; the assay was immunoSEQ multiplex PCR. The repertoire holds 300,000 to 400,000 clones, about four fifths seen once, with just under 3% in the top ten. Sample: peripheral blood. Receptor source: a young man with active or convalescent COVID-19. The CDR3 runs from the conserved cysteine through the conserved F or W. Fields, in order: D gene, J gene, clone size, V gene, CDR3 length, CDR3 protein, CDR3 DNA. A D gene is named only where the DNA matches it firmly. Clone size is shown for a subset of rows, as once, few, many or a class of expanded clone.

D gene: TRBD1
J gene: TRBJ2-2
clone size: -
V gene: TRBV4-1
CDR3 length: 16
CDR3 protein: CASSRQTGDLTGELFF
CDR3 DNA: TGCGCCAGCAGCCGTCAGACAGGGGACCTCACCGGGGAGCTGTTTTTT

D gene: TRBD1
J gene: TRBJ1-2
clone size: -
V gene: TRBV30
CDR3 length: 13
CDR3 protein: CARGQGGAEGYTF
CDR3 DNA: TGTGCCCGAGGGCAAGGGGGCGCCGAGGGCTACACCTTC

D gene: TRBD1
J gene: TRBJ2-3
clone size: -
V gene: TRBV6-5
CDR3 length: 15
CDR3 protein: CASSPGQGQGDTQYF
CDR3 DNA: TGTGCCAGCAGCCCCGGACAGGGGCAGGGAGATACGCAGTATTTT

D gene: -
J gene: TRBJ2-7
clone size: -
V gene: TRBV3-1/TRBV3-2
CDR3 length: 12
CDR3 protein: CASSLLTGEQYF
CDR3 DNA: TGTGCCAGCAGCCTACTGACGGGCGAGCAGTACTTC

D gene: -
J gene: TRBJ2-1
clone size: -
V gene: TRBV7-2
CDR3 length: 19
CDR3 protein: CASSLVHGGMIPIYNEQFF
CDR3 DNA: TGTGCCAGCAGCTTAGTACACGGGGGTATGATCCCAATCTACAATGAGCAGTTCTTC

D gene: -
J gene: TRBJ2-5
clone size: -
V gene: TRBV18
CDR3 length: 13
CDR3 protein: CASSLDMEETQYF
CDR3 DNA: TGTGCCAGCTCACTGGACATGGAAGAGACCCAGTACTTC

D gene: -
J gene: TRBJ2-7
clone size: -
V gene: TRBV5-4
CDR3 length: 16
CDR3 protein: CASSLASAGLIHEQYF
CDR3 DNA: TGTGCCAGCAGCTTGGCTTCGGCAGGGCTTATCCACGAGCAGTACTTC

D gene: TRBD1
J gene: TRBJ1-4
clone size: -
V gene: TRBV24-1
CDR3 length: 18
CDR3 protein: CATRNYRDRPCWNEKLFF
CDR3 DNA: TGTGCCACCAGAAATTACCGGGACAGGCCGTGCTGGAATGAAAAACTGTTTTTT

D gene: -
J gene: TRBJ2-5
clone size: -
V gene: TRBV28
CDR3 length: 14
CDR3 protein: CASSYRRSQETQYF
CDR3 DNA: TGTGCCAGCAGTTATAGGCGGTCCCAAGAGACCCAGTACTTC

D gene: TRBD2
J gene: TRBJ2-1
clone size: -
V gene: TRBV4-2
CDR3 length: 16
CDR3 protein: CASSQLGRAGYNEQFF
CDR3 DNA: TGTGCCAGCAGCCAGCTAGGGAGGGCAGGGTACAATGAGCAGTTCTTC

D gene: -
J gene: TRBJ2-7
clone size: -
V gene: TRBV18
CDR3 length: 13
CDR3 protein: CASSHTSSYEQYF
CDR3 DNA: TGTGCCAGCTCACATACTAGTTCCTACGAGCAGTACTTC

D gene: -
J gene: TRBJ2-5
clone size: -
V gene: TRBV7-3
CDR3 length: 14
CDR3 protein: CASSESRGEETQYF
CDR3 DNA: TGTGCCAGCAGCGAGTCGCGGGGCGAAGAGACCCAGTACTTC

D gene: TRBD2
J gene: TRBJ2-1
clone size: -
V gene: TRBV7-3
CDR3 length: 15
CDR3 protein: CASSSLAGGPIEQFF
CDR3 DNA: TGTGCCAGCAGCTCACTAGCGGGGGGGCCTATTGAGCAGTTCTTC

D gene: TRBD1
J gene: TRBJ1-2
clone size: -
V gene: TRBV5-1
CDR3 length: 14
CDR3 protein: CASSSTGGSYGYTF
CDR3 DNA: TGCGCCAGCAGCTCCACAGGGGGCAGCTATGGCTACACCTTC

D gene: -
J gene: TRBJ2-7
clone size: -
V gene: TRBV28
CDR3 length: 16
CDR3 protein: CATISVPGHRTYEQYF
CDR3 DNA: TGTGCCACAATTTCCGTACCGGGACACCGGACCTACGAGCAGTACTTC

D gene: -
J gene: TRBJ1-2
clone size: -
V gene: TRBV24-1
CDR3 length: 12
CDR3 protein: CATSDRGDGYTF
CDR3 DNA: TGTGCCACCAGTGACCGAGGTGATGGCTACACCTTC

D gene: -
J gene: TRBJ2-7
clone size: -
V gene: TRBV3-1/TRBV3-2
CDR3 length: 13
CDR3 protein: CASGNGDFYEQYF
CDR3 DNA: TGTGCCAGCGGAAACGGGGACTTCTACGAGCAGTACTTC

D gene: TRBD2
J gene: TRBJ2-7
clone size: -
V gene: TRBV4-2
CDR3 length: 16
CDR3 protein: CASSQRWASGRDEQYF
CDR3 DNA: TGTGCCAGCAGCCAAAGGTGGGCTAGCGGGAGAGACGAGCAGTACTTC

D gene: -
J gene: TRBJ1-1
clone size: -
V gene: TRBV28
CDR3 length: 13
CDR3 protein: CASITTSGAEAFF
CDR3 DNA: TGTGCCAGCATTACTACTTCGGGGGCTGAAGCTTTCTTT

D gene: TRBD1
J gene: TRBJ1-2
clone size: -
V gene: TRBV11-1
CDR3 length: 15
CDR3 protein: CASSPSRDRAGGYTF
CDR3 DNA: TGTGCCAGCAGCCCGTCCCGGGACAGGGCCGGTGGCTACACCTTC

D gene: TRBD2
J gene: TRBJ2-1
clone size: once
V gene: TRBV4-2
CDR3 length: 16
CDR3 protein: CASSQELAGGVDEQFF
CDR3 DNA: TGTGCCAGCAGCCAAGAGCTAGCGGGAGGTGTTGATGAGCAGTTCTTC

D gene: TRBD1
J gene: TRBJ1-2
clone size: -
V gene: TRBV24-1
CDR3 length: 15
CDR3 protein: CATSARTGTFYGYTF
CDR3 DNA: TGTGCCACCAGTGCCCGGACAGGGACGTTCTATGGCTACACCTTC